Detailed here is one T cell receptor (beta chain). The V and J ends lost 0 bases and 3 bases respectively, with 12 bases between them. This CDR3 comprises 15 residues. Looked up from germline, CDR1 is SGHRS and CDR2 is YFSETQ. The sample belongs to a study of response to subunit inactivated influenza vaccine. Each CDR3 protein gets one entry after TCRdb re-called the RT-PCR reads with MiXCR. The sample holds hundreds of thousands of distinct CDR3 sequences, about 12% seen once. The TCR originated in a man in his forties or fifties who received an inactivated influenza vaccine. This chain connects TRBV5-1 to TRBJ2-5; D gene ambiguous. Sample: PBMCs from blood, taken on the day of vaccination. CDR3 DNA sequence: TGCGCCAGCAGCTTGGGCAGCCAAACGAAAGAGACCCAGTACTTC. The encoded protein is CASSLGSQTKETQYF.